Below are 2 T cell receptor beta chains sequenced from a single sample in a study of cytomegalovirus exposure and HLA in healthy donors. 60 Vbeta and 13 Jbeta primers were used in PCR. Sequencing used immunoSEQ multiplex PCR; TCRdb keeps in-frame clones, though not all of them. The profile shows about 43,000 clones, 63% of them singletons. Sequenced sample: PBMCs. The receptors stem from a man in his 60s in good health and CMV-seropositive.

This clone was counted between two and nine times. This CDR3 reads CASSPLGRGRTEAFF. The CDR3 bases are TGTGCCAGCAGTCCTCTGGGCCGTGGGAGGACTGAAGCTTTCTTT. The rearrangement uses TRBV6-1 and TRBJ1-1, with D hard to call. This CDR3 is 15 amino acids long. Trimming took off 5 bases at V and 5 bases at J, with 18 bases between the two ends. Germline V CDR1 and CDR2: MNHNS, SASEGT.

The chain employs TRBV10-3 and TRBJ2-7, with D possibly being TRBD2 (6 bases). Trimming took 0 bases from V and 4 from J, leaving 13 bases between them. The CDR3 is 15 residues long. The germline CDR1 and CDR2 sequences are ENHRY and SYGVKD. The CDR3, as DNA: TGTGCCATCAGTGAGTCTCGTGCGGGAACGTACGAGCAGTACTTC. Its translation is CAISESRAGTYEQYF.